One and the same sample provided the 23 T cell receptor beta chains below, sequenced in a study of T cell changes during pregnancy in multiple sclerosis. The assay was immunoSEQ multiplex PCR, and TCRdb's table has in-frame clones only and misses some. Among around 60,000 clones listed, roughly 94% were seen once. Sample: CD8+ T cells from peripheral blood mononuclear cells, taken in the third trimester of pregnancy. These receptors were obtained from a female donor with multiple sclerosis, enrolled in a pregnancy study.

The V gene is TRBV7-9, the J gene TRBJ2-7; TRBD2 matches at 7 bases. Germline lookup yields CDR1 SEHNR and CDR2 FQNEAQ (reference sequence). The CDR3 is 11 amino acids. Unmatched junction bases numbered 1, after V lost 5 bases and J lost 6 bases. The CDR3 spells CASSRGGEQYF. In DNA form, the CDR3 reads TGTGCCAGCAGCCGCGGGGGCGAGCAGTACTTC.

The chain joins TRBV18 to TRBJ2-7; TRBD1 matches at 7 bases. CDR1 KGHSH and CDR2 LQKENI come from the germline V gene. This CDR3 spans 14 amino acids. The V segment lost 0 bases and the J segment 6 bases; nucleotides outside the gene matches: 5. Here the CDR3 reads CASSPPTGIGEQYF. The CDR3 nucleotides read TGTGCCAGCTCACCACCGACAGGGATCGGCGAGCAGTACTTC.

The V gene is TRBV9, the J gene TRBJ2-7; TRBD1 might be the D (6 bases). Germline values: CDR1 SGDLS, CDR2 YYNGEE. The V end was cut by 3 bases, the J end by 1 base, with 14 bases between. The CDR3 runs 15 residues. CDR3 nucleotides: TGTGCCAGCAGCGATCGGGACACCCCTTCCTACGAGCAGTACTTC. Translation gives CASSDRDTPSYEQYF.

V gene TRBV19 combines with J gene TRBJ2-2; D is perhaps TRBD2 (5 bases). Germline V gene sequence: CDR1 LNHDA, CDR2 SQIVND (reference sequence). The CDR3 contains 14 residues. Between the trimmed V and J ends, which lost 9 bases and 6 bases, there was a span of 17 bases. The CDR3 DNA sequence: TGTGCCAGCCTCTCGGGGATAGACGCCGGGGAGCTGTTTTTT. Protein sequence: CASLSGIDAGELFF.

The chain uses TRBV28 and TRBJ2-4; weak D call: TRBD2 (6 bases). CDR1 and CDR2 from the germline V gene are MDHEN and SYDVKM. The V and J ends lost 4 bases and 8 bases respectively, with 15 bases between them. There are 14 residues in the CDR3. The CDR3 is CASSSPRQRDIQYF. The CDR3, as DNA: TGTGCCAGCAGTTCCCCCCGGCAGCGGGACATTCAGTACTTC. Variable domain in full (rest from reference TRBV28 and TRBJ2-4): DVKVTQSSRYLVKRTGEKVFLECVQDMDHENMFWYRQDPGLGLRLIYFSYDVKMKEKGDIPEGYSVSREKKERFSLILESASTNQTSMYLCASSSPRQRDIQYFGAGTRLSVL.

The chain has TRBV27 and TRBJ1-1, with D possibly TRBD1 on 5 matching bases. Germline loops: CDR1 MNHEY, CDR2 SMNVEV (reference sequence). The CDR3 spans 14 residues. Trimming removed 6 bases from V and 4 bases from J, with 15 bases in between. This chain's CDR3 is CASSVGGVGTEAFF. In DNA, the CDR3 is TGTGCCAGCAGCGTGGGGGGGGTGGGCACTGAAGCTTTCTTT.

The gene calls are TRBV7-9 and TRBJ2-2; 9 bases fit TRBD2. The germline V gene has CDR1 SEHNR and CDR2 FQNEAQ (reference sequence). The CDR3 is 15 residues long. V lost 2 bases and J lost 4; bases outside the gene matches: 2. Here the CDR3 DNA reads TGTGCCAGCAGCTTAAGGCGGGAGGGCACCGGGGAGCTGTTTTTT. Its translation: CASSLRREGTGELFF.

The rearrangement uses TRBV6-1 and TRBJ2-7; TRBD2 aligns across 11 bases. Trimming cost V 2 bases and J 3 bases; bases outside gene matches: 18. This CDR3 is 20 amino acids long. Germline lookup yields CDR1 MNHNS and CDR2 SASEGT. The CDR3: CASSERLRQYFSGRGYEQYF. Written as DNA, the CDR3 is TGTGCCAGCAGTGAAAGACTCCGGCAGTATTTTAGCGGGAGGGGCTACGAGCAGTACTTC.

This chain links TRBV7-6 with TRBJ2-5; 8 bases align to TRBD2. With V trimmed by 3 bases and J by 5 bases, 20 bases remained unmatched. The V gene's germline CDR1 is SGHVS and CDR2 FNYEAQ. This CDR3 is 19 amino acids long. CDR3 in DNA: TGTGCCAGCAGCTTCCCCCGGGGGGGAACTTCTGGATCCTCGGAGACCCAGTACTTC. Its protein product is CASSFPRGGTSGSSETQYF.

This chain links TRBV25-1 with TRBJ1-1; no reliable D call. Trimming removed 3 bases from V and 5 bases from J, with 10 bases in between. The CDR3 runs to 13 residues. Germline CDR1 is MGHDK and CDR2 is SYGVNS. The CDR3 DNA reads TGTGCCAGCAGTGATTCAGGTTTAACTGAAGCTTTCTTT. It specifies CASSDSGLTEAFF.

The V call is TRBV12-5, the J call TRBJ1-1; D gene ambiguous. V lost 6 bases and J 7 bases, leaving 3 bases between the germline ends. Looked up from germline, CDR1 is LGHNT and CDR2 is FRNRAP. CDR3 length: 9 residues. The CDR3 nucleotides read TGTGCTAGTGGACATGAAGCTTTCTTT. Its translation is CASGHEAFF.

The chain is built from TRBV4-1 and TRBJ2-7, with 7 bases matching TRBD1. From germline, CDR1 is MGHRA and CDR2 YSYEKL. The CDR3 runs 15 residues. J gave up 5 bases and V 3 bases, and 10 bases lay outside the gene matches. The CDR3 protein is CASSQRDSPKNEQYF. As DNA, the CDR3 is TGCGCCAGCAGCCAGAGGGACAGCCCAAAGAACGAGCAGTACTTC.

The V and J genes are TRBV29-1 and TRBJ2-7; TRBD1 matches 8 bases. V lost 3 bases to trimming and J lost 2 bases; unmatched junction nucleotides: 12. Germline CDR1 reads SQVTM; CDR2 reads ANQGSEA. This CDR3 is 16 amino acids long. CDR3: CSVEGVDRGNPYEQYF. DNA for the CDR3: TGCAGCGTTGAGGGGGTCGACAGGGGTAACCCCTACGAGCAGTACTTC.

Here the CDR3 reads CASSSSSYEQYF. The CDR3 nucleotides are TGTGCCAGCAGCTCGAGCTCCTACGAGCAGTACTTC. V usage is TRBV7-2 and J usage is TRBJ2-7; no definite D call. Trimming took off 4 bases at V and 0 bases at J, with 4 bases between the two ends. CDR1 and CDR2 (germline): SGHTA, FQGNSA. This CDR3 has 12 amino acids.

This chain joins TRBV19 and TRBJ1-5, with D tentatively TRBD1 (5 bases). The V gene's germline CDR1 is LNHDA and CDR2 SQIVND (reference sequence). V was trimmed by 7 bases and J by 6 bases, leaving 19 bases between them. The CDR3 extends over 15 amino acids. CDR3 DNA sequence: TGTGCCAGTAATGAGGGGAGGGAGGGTCCTCAGCCCCAGCATTTT. Translation gives CASNEGREGPQPQHF. Supplemented by reference TRBV19 and TRBJ1-5, the full variable domain reads DGGITQSPKYLFRKEGQNVTLSCEQNLNHDAMYWYRQDPGQGLRLIYYSQIVNDFQKGDIAEGYSVSREKKESFPLTVTSAQKNPTAFYLCASNEGREGPQPQHFGDGTRLSIL.

This chain joins TRBV28 and TRBJ2-7; D is unclear. Trimming removed 5 bases from V and 3 bases from J, with 8 bases in between. CDR3 size: 12 residues. Germline V gives CDR1 MDHEN, CDR2 SYDVKM. CDR3 sequence: CASSLLGYEQYF. The CDR3 DNA reads as TGTGCCAGCAGTCTACTCGGCTACGAGCAGTACTTC.

The chain couples TRBV29-1 to TRBJ2-7, with 8 bases that match TRBD2. The junction had 8 bases not matched to a gene; V was cut back by 5 bases and J by 2 bases. Germline V gene data show CDR1 as SQVTM and CDR2 as ANQGSEA. CDR3 length: 14 amino acids. The CDR3 here is CSVISAGVAYEQYF. CDR3 DNA: TGCAGCGTTATTTCAGCGGGAGTAGCCTACGAGCAGTACTTC.

The chain is built from TRBV4-3 and TRBJ1-2, with a weak D call TRBD1 (6 bases). The CDR3 totals 13 residues. In germline, CDR1 is LGHNA, CDR2 YSLEER. Trimming cost V 4 bases and J 5 bases, with 11 bases left between them. The CDR3: CASSPGQAYGYTF. CDR3 in DNA: TGCGCCAGCAGCCCGGGACAAGCTTATGGCTACACCTTC.

The V and J genes are TRBV18 and TRBJ1-1, with a possible D match to TRBD1 (6 bases). Trimming removed 0 bases at V and 4 bases at J, with 12 bases between. This CDR3 spans 15 amino acids. CDR1 and CDR2 (germline): KGHSH, LQKENI. The CDR3 sequence: CASSPPPQGATEAFF. The DNA of the CDR3 is TGTGCCAGCTCACCACCCCCACAGGGTGCCACTGAAGCTTTCTTT.

The count of this clone is one. The chain recombines TRBV9 with TRBJ2-7; D not certain. The length of the CDR3 is 16 residues. Germline lookup yields CDR1 SGDLS and CDR2 YYNGEE. Trimming removed 1 base at V and 1 base at J, with 15 bases between. CDR3 amino acids: CASSVPTTHRSYEQYF. The CDR3 DNA is TGTGCCAGCAGCGTACCGACAACCCATAGGTCCTACGAGCAGTACTTC.

J is TRBJ1-1 and V is TRBV7-6, with D perhaps matching TRBD1 (5 bases). Trimming left V 3 bases short and J 9 bases short, with 17 bases between. The germline CDR1 and CDR2 sequences are SGHVS and FNYEAQ. This CDR3 contains 14 residues. CDR3 loop: CASSLRTRSPKAFF. In DNA, the CDR3 is TGTGCCAGCAGCTTGAGGACAAGGTCACCAAAAGCTTTCTTT. Looking up the rest from reference TRBV7-6 and TRBJ1-1 gives the full variable domain: GAGVSQSPRYKVTKRGQDVALRCDPISGHVSLYWYRQALGQGPEFLTYFNYEAQQDKSGLPNDRFSAERPEGSISTLTIQRTEQRDSAMYRCASSLRTRSPKAFFGQGTRLTVV.

Notes on this clone: One end of the junction does not line up with germline, which may come from a read error. This chain uses TRBV30 with TRBJ2-2; a weak D match, TRBD2 (6 bases). The CDR3 runs 11 residues. From germline, CDR1 is GTSNPN and CDR2 SVGIG (reference sequence). The CDR3 reads CAWMADGGLFF. CDR3 bases: TGTGCCTGGATGGCCGACGGGGGGCTGTTTTTT.

The V and J genes are TRBV18 and TRBJ2-7, with 9 bases lining up with TRBD2. CDR3 size: 14 residues. V gave up 3 bases and J gave up 5 bases; unmatched junction bases: 5. Germline lookup yields CDR1 KGHSH and CDR2 LQKENI. CDR3 loop: CASSPGTSKNEQYF. In DNA, the CDR3 is TGTGCCAGCTCACCCGGGACTAGCAAGAACGAGCAGTACTTC.